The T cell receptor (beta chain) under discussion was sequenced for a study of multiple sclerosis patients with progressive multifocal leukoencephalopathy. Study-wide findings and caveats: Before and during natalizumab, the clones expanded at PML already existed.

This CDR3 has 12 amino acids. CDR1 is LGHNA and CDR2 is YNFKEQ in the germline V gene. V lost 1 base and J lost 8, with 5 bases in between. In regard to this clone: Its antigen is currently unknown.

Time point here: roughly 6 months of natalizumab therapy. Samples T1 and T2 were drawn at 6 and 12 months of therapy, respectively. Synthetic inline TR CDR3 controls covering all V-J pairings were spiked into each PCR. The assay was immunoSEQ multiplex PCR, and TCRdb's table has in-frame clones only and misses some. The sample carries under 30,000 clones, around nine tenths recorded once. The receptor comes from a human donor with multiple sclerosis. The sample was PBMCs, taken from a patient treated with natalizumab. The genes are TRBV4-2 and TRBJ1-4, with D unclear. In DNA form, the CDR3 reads TGTGCCAGCAGCCAAGTCACCGAAAAACTGTTTTTT. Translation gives CASSQVTEKLFF.